This T cell receptor beta chain was identified in a study of T-cell memory formation after mild COVID-19. TCRdb passed the 5' RACE reads through MiXCR, listing each CDR3 protein once. The table includes over 250,000 distinct CDR3 sequences, about a sixth detected once. This clonotype was found a few times. What it binds is unknown. Germline assignment: CDR1 SGHRS and CDR2 YFSETQ. The CDR3 is 13 amino acids. Trimming cost V 3 bases and J 4 bases; bases outside gene matches: 3. Findings and caveats of the study: Second-wave clones peaking on day 37 lacked confirmed SARS-CoV-2 specificity. Among CD4+ contracting clones, most were CM and EM, and CD8+ ones EMRA. Certain responding clones were present in pre-infection memory, suggesting participation of cross-reactive memory.

This clonotype was sampled from a man between 18 and 35 years old who had mild COVID-19 (a few samples of this study predate the infection). Cell type and time point are not known. The chain employs TRBV5-1 and TRBJ1-2; 7 nucleotides agree with TRBD1. Sequencing was carried out using PBMCs or a T cell subset sorted from them (not recorded which). The CDR3 DNA reads TGCGCCAGCAGCTGGGGGACAGCCTATGGCTACACCTTC. Translation: CASSWGTAYGYTF.